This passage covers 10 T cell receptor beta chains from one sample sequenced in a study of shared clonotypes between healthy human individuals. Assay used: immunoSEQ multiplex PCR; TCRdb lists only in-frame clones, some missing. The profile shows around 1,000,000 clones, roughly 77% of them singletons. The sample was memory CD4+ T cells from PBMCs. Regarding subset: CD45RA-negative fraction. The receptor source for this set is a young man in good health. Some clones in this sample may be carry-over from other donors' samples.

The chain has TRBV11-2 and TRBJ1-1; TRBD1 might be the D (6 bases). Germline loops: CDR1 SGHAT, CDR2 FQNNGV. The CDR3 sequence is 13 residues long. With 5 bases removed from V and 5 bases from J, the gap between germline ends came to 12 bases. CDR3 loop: CASSALRGTEAFF. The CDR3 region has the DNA TGTGCCAGCAGCGCATTAAGGGGGACTGAAGCTTTCTTT.

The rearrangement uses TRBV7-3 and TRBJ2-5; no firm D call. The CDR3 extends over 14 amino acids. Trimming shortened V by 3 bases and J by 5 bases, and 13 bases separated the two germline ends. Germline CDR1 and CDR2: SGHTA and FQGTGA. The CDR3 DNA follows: TGTGCCAGCAGCTTGGGATCAGGTTTTGAGACCCAGTACTTC. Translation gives CASSLGSGFETQYF.

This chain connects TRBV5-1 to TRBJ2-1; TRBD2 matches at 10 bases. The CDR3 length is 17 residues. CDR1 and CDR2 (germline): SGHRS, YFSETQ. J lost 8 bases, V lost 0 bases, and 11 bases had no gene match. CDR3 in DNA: TGCGCCAGCAGCTTGGCTGGTTCTAGCGGGAGTTTCGATGAGCAGTTCTTC. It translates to CASSLAGSSGSFDEQFF.

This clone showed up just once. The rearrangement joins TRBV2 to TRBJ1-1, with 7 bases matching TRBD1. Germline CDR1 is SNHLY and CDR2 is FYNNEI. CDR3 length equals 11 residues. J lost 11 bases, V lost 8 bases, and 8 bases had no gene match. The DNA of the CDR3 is TGTGCCAGCTCGGTGGACAGGACGGCTTTCTTT. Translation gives CASSVDRTAFF.

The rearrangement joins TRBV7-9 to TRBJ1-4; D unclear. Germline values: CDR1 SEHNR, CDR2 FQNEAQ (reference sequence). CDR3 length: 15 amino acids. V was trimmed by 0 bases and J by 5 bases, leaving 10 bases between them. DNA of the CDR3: TGTGCCAGCAGCTTAGCGTGGACTAAAAATGAAAAACTGTTTTTT. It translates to CASSLAWTKNEKLFF.

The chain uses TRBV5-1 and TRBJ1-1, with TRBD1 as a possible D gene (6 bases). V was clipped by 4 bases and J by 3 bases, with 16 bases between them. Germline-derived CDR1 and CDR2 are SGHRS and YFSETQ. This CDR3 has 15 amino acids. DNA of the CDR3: TGCGCCAGCAGCGGGGGCGGTGGGGTTTACACTGAAGCTTTCTTT. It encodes CASSGGGGVYTEAFF.

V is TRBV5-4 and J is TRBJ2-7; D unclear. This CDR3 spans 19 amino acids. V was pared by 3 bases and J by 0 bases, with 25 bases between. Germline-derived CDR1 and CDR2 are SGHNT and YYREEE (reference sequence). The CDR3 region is CASSSRWVVTSKSSYEQYF. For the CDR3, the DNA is TGTGCCAGCAGCTCCCGGTGGGTTGTGACCTCTAAGAGCTCCTACGAGCAGTACTTC.

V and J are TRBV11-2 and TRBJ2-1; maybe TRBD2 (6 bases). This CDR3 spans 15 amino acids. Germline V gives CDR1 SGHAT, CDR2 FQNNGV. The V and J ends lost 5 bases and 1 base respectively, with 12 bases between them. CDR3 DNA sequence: TGTGCCAGCAGCCCCCTAGCGAGATCCTACAATGAGCAGTTCTTC. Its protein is CASSPLARSYNEQFF.

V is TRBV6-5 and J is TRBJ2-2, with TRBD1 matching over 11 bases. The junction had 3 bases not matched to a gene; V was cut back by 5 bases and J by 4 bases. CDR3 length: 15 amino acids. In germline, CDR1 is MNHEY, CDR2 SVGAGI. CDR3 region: CASSRGTGGTGELFF. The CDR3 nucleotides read TGTGCCAGCAGTAGGGGGACAGGGGGCACCGGGGAGCTGTTTTTT.

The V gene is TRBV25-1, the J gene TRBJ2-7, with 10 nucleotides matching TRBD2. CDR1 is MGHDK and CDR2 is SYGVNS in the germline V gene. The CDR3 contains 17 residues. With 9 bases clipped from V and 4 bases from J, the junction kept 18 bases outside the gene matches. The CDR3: CARRRAEREGDGYEQYF. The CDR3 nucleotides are TGTGCCAGGAGACGAGCGGAGCGGGAGGGAGACGGGTACGAGCAGTACTTC.